The following is a TCR beta chain sequence with its context. The antigen is not known. Primers included in the PCR were 60 Vbeta and 13 Jbeta primers. TCRdb keeps only in-frame clones here, not all; method: immunoSEQ multiplex PCR. The profile covers roughly 140,000 clones, with roughly 80% appearing a single time and 3.5% to 5.5% taken by the ten largest. The germline V gene encodes CDR1 SGDLS and CDR2 YYNGEE. Trimming at V came to 7 bases and at J to 3 bases, leaving 3 bases not matched to a gene. The CDR3 loop spans 14 amino acids. This sample was taken from a study of cytomegalovirus exposure and HLA in healthy donors. Overall study findings and caveats: Most TCR beta V segments were productive about 90% or about 30% of the time in an earlier analysis.

The sample was PBMCs. This clonotype was obtained from a woman aged 35 to 49 in good health and CMV-seropositive. The chain joins TRBV9 to TRBJ2-1, with 11 bases identical to TRBD2. CDR3 region: CASSGTSGYNEQFF. DNA for the CDR3: TGTGCCAGCTCCGGGACTAGCGGCTACAATGAGCAGTTCTTC.